The next 10 T cell receptor beta chains were all read from a single sample in a study of blood T cell repertoires in COVID-19. Produced via immunoSEQ multiplex PCR; TCRdb's table is partial and in-frame only. Found here are approximately 360,000 clones, more than 75% of them singletons; the top ten hold around 0.91%. Source material: PBMCs or T cells enriched from blood (not recorded which). The receptors come from a woman between 25 and 40 years old with acute COVID-19.

The chain has TRBV7-9 and TRBJ1-1; no clear D. This CDR3 contains 12 residues. V was clipped by 11 bases and J by 0 bases, with 10 bases between them. Germline V gene data show CDR1 as SEHNR and CDR2 as FQNEAQ (reference sequence). The CDR3 loop is CAGKQLNTEAFF. CDR3 in DNA: TGTGCCGGAAAACAGCTGAACACTGAAGCTTTCTTT. Using reference TRBV7-9 and TRBJ1-1 for the parts outside the CDR3, the full variable domain is DTGVSQNPRHKITKRGQNVTFRCDPISEHNRLYWYRQTLGQGPEFLTYFQNEAQLEKSRLLSDRFSAERPKGSFSTLEIQRTEQGDSAMYLCAGKQLNTEAFFGQGTRLTVV.

The sample holds a few counts of this clone. This chain joins TRBV5-1 and TRBJ2-1; 9 bases map to TRBD2. This CDR3 is built from 17 residues. Germline CDR1 reads SGHRS; CDR2 reads YFSETQ. J was trimmed by 2 bases and V by 2 bases; bases with no gene match: 8. The CDR3 nucleotides read TGCGCCAGCAGCTTAGAAGCGGGGGGCCTGACCTACAATGAGCAGTTCTTC. This encodes CASSLEAGGLTYNEQFF.

This sequence joins TRBV19 and TRBJ1-1, with 8 bases that match TRBD1. This CDR3 is built from 14 residues. CDR1 is LNHDA, CDR2 SQIVND, per germline (reference sequence). V trimming: 5 bases; J trimming: 3 bases; junction bases outside the gene matches: 5. The CDR3 sequence is CASSPQTGDTEAFF. CDR3 nucleotides: TGTGCCAGTAGTCCTCAGACAGGGGACACTGAAGCTTTCTTT.

This rearrangement joins TRBV11-3 to TRBJ2-1; possible D gene TRBD2, 5 bases. The germline V gene encodes CDR1 SGHNT and CDR2 YENEEA. V lost 5 bases and J 5 bases, leaving 10 bases between the germline ends. This CDR3 contains 13 residues. The DNA for the CDR3 is TGTGCCAGCAGCCGTTACGGGAACAATGAGCAGTTCTTC. It encodes CASSRYGNNEQFF.

This clone has more than one count but fewer than ten. Other DNA variants within this sample encode the same CDR3. The V call is TRBV27, the J call TRBJ2-7; TRBD2 aligns across 15 bases. CDR1 and CDR2 (germline): MNHEY, SMNVEV (reference sequence). This CDR3 is built from 15 residues. V was pared by 6 bases and J by 4 bases, with 4 bases of the junction left unmatched. CDR3: CASRPGTSGGYEQYF. The CDR3 region has the DNA TGTGCCAGCAGACCCGGGACTAGCGGGGGGTACGAGCAGTACTTC.

The chain carries TRBV3-1 (or the pseudogene TRBV3-2) and TRBJ2-2; TRBD1 matches 8 bases. CDR3 length: 12 amino acids. Trimming removed 7 bases from V and 5 bases from J; junction bases left unmatched: 0. Germline CDR1 and CDR2: LGHDT and YNNKEL (reference sequence). The CDR3 spells CASNRGTGELFF. The CDR3 nucleotides read TGTGCCAGCAACAGGGGGACCGGGGAGCTGTTTTTT.

The table lists this clone with a count of one. This chain uses TRBV6-5 with TRBJ1-2, with a weak D call TRBD1 (5 bases). Germline V gives CDR1 MNHEY, CDR2 SVGAGI. The CDR3 has 13 amino acids. The V and J ends lost 0 bases and 6 bases respectively, with 8 bases between them. The CDR3 protein is CASSYSGVDGYTF. As DNA, the CDR3 is TGTGCCAGCAGTTACTCAGGGGTGGATGGCTACACCTTC.

CDR3 loop: CASSLSAGRNTIYF. The CDR3 DNA is TGTGCCAGCAGTTTAAGTGCAGGGAGGAACACCATATATTTT. This chain joins TRBV27 and TRBJ1-3; TRBD1 might be the D (5 bases). The CDR3 runs 14 residues. The germline gives CDR1 MNHEY, CDR2 SMNVEV (reference sequence). Trimming cost V 2 bases and J 7 bases, with 12 bases left between them.

The rearrangement uses TRBV12-3 or TRBV12-4 and TRBJ1-2; tentatively, D is TRBD1 (5 bases). The CDR3 is 13 amino acids. Trimming removed 10 bases at V and 7 bases at J, with 19 bases between. CDR3 loop: CAITGQFGSGYTF. The CDR3 DNA reads as TGTGCCATTACCGGACAATTCGGCTCTGGCTACACCTTC.

The gene calls are TRBV7-2 and TRBJ2-3; 7 bases match TRBD1. CDR3 size: 16 residues. Trimming removed 5 bases from V and 2 bases from J; junction bases left unmatched: 10. Germline values: CDR1 SGHTA, CDR2 FQGNSA. The DNA of the CDR3 is TGTGCCAGCAGCCGCTCGACAGGGCGTTTCACAGATACGCAGTATTTT. Its translation: CASSRSTGRFTDTQYF.